These 29 T cell receptor beta chains came from one sample sequenced in a study of naive CD8 T cells in extremely preterm neonates. Study results and limitations: Preterm CDR3s were shorter than older groups', with fewer N additions and less trimming.

These TCRs' antigens remain unknown. The table came from immunoSEQ multiplex PCR; TCRdb's copy has only in-frame clones and leaves some out. Among 21,000 or so clones, approximately 90% were seen once, and the ten largest hold approximately 1%. Preterm samples came from extremely preterm deliveries at roughly 21-27 weeks. Sequencing input: naive CD8+ T cells from cord blood. The receptor set was obtained from a boy who was born preterm.

This clone was observed a few times. The CDR3 sequence is CASSEGGTEAFF. CDR3 DNA sequence: TGTGCCAGCAGTGAAGGGGGCACTGAAGCTTTCTTT. The chain links TRBV6-1 to TRBJ1-1; D call uncertain. V dropped 1 base and J dropped 4 bases, with 4 bases sitting between them. The CDR3 has 12 amino acids. Germline CDR1 MNHNS, CDR2 SASEGT.

This clone was counted only a few times. The chain uses TRBV4-3 and TRBJ1-3; no reliable D call. In germline, CDR1 is LGHNA, CDR2 YSLEER. The germline V and J ends were trimmed by 0 bases and 0 bases, with 3 bases remaining between them. There are 14 residues in the CDR3. CDR3 sequence reads: CASSQDSSGNTIYF. In nucleotides, the CDR3 is TGCGCCAGCAGCCAAGACAGCTCTGGAAACACCATATATTTT.

The V gene is TRBV6-4, the J gene TRBJ2-1; 12 nucleotides agree with TRBD2. The CDR3 is made up of 13 amino acids. V trimming: 7 bases; J trimming: 6 bases; junction bases outside the gene matches: 1. Germline V gives CDR1 MRHNA, CDR2 SNTAGT. The CDR3 loop reads CASTSGGANEQFF. The DNA of the CDR3 is TGTGCCAGCACTAGCGGGGGGGCCAATGAGCAGTTCTTC.

This chain uses TRBV29-1 with TRBJ1-4; 8 bases are shared with TRBD1. Trimming at V came to 7 bases and at J to 8 bases, leaving 6 bases not matched to a gene. CDR3 length: 12 amino acids. Germline loops: CDR1 SQVTM, CDR2 ANQGSEA. The CDR3 DNA sequence: TGCAGCGCCGGACAGGGACGGGAAAAACTGTTTTTT. As protein: CSAGQGREKLFF.

A note on this clone: Distinct nucleotide sequences in the sample also encode this CDR3. The V gene is TRBV4-3, the J gene TRBJ1-1; D is ambiguous. V dropped 0 bases and J dropped 1 base, with 3 bases sitting between them. The V gene's germline CDR1 is LGHNA and CDR2 YSLEER. CDR3 length: 13 residues. The CDR3 region is CASSQDGNTEAFF. The CDR3 bases are TGCGCCAGCAGCCAAGACGGGAACACTGAAGCTTTCTTT.

This sequence joins TRBV9 and TRBJ1-4; 8 bases are a match to TRBD1. V lost 0 bases, J lost 8 bases, and 12 bases stayed unmatched. The CDR3 is 17 amino acids. Germline V lookup: CDR1 SGDLS, CDR2 YYNGEE. In nucleotides, the CDR3 is TGTGCCAGCAGCGTAGGGTTAGGACAGGGCTATCGGGAAAAACTGTTTTTT. It yields the protein CASSVGLGQGYREKLFF. Looking up the rest from reference TRBV9 and TRBJ1-4 gives the full variable domain: DSGVTQTPKHLITATGQRVTLRCSPRSGDLSVYWYQQSLDQGLQFLIQYYNGEERAKGNILERFSAQQFPDLHSELNLSSLELGDSALYFCASSVGLGQGYREKLFFGSGTQLSVL.

The chain has TRBV11-2 and TRBJ2-1; TRBD2 aligns across 11 bases. Germline values: CDR1 SGHAT, CDR2 FQNNGV. This CDR3 comprises 15 residues. J was trimmed by 3 bases and V by 2 bases; bases with no gene match: 0. CDR3 region: CASSLLAGGYNEQFF. The DNA for the CDR3 is TGTGCCAGCAGCTTACTAGCGGGGGGCTACAATGAGCAGTTCTTC.

V and J are TRBV5-1 and TRBJ2-3; TRBD2 aligns across 12 bases. Germline V gene lookup returns CDR1 SGHRS and CDR2 YFSETQ. CDR3 length: 16 residues. The V and J ends lost 3 bases and 2 bases, in that order; junction bases with no gene match: 4. The CDR3 DNA reads as TGCGCCAGCAGCTGGGGGACTAGCGGGTCCACAGATACGCAGTATTTT. It translates to CASSWGTSGSTDTQYF.

The V and J genes are TRBV7-9 and TRBJ2-3; D possibly corresponds to TRBD1 (6 bases). Germline V gene sequence: CDR1 SEHNR, CDR2 FQNEAQ (reference sequence). The CDR3 totals 14 residues. With 1 base removed from V and 1 base from J, the gap between germline ends came to 6 bases. CDR3 sequence (DNA): TGTGCCAGCAGCTTAGACAGGGGCACAGATACGCAGTATTTT. Amino acids: CASSLDRGTDTQYF. The variable domain in full, with the rest retrieved from reference TRBV7-9 and TRBJ2-3, is DTGVSQNPRHKITKRGQNVTFRCDPISEHNRLYWYRQTLGQGPEFLTYFQNEAQLEKSRLLSDRFSAERPKGSFSTLEIQRTEQGDSAMYLCASSLDRGTDTQYFGPGTRLTVL.

This clone was picked up one time. The J gene is TRBJ1-5, the V gene TRBV6-5; the D gene is possibly TRBD1 (5 bases). The CDR3 consists of 14 residues. Germline-derived CDR1 and CDR2 are MNHEY and SVGAGI. V lost 0 bases and J lost 4, with 7 bases in between. The CDR3 sequence: CASSYSGQNQPQHF. CDR3 nucleotides: TGTGCCAGCAGTTACTCCGGACAAAATCAGCCCCAGCATTTT.

The V and J genes are TRBV10-3 and TRBJ1-1; 9 nucleotides agree with TRBD1. The CDR3 has 13 amino acids. The germline gives CDR1 ENHRY, CDR2 SYGVKD. After removal of 6 bases from V and 1 base from J, the junction contained 0 bases not matched to a gene. The CDR3 here is CAIRQGANTEAFF. The CDR3 region has the DNA TGTGCCATCAGACAGGGGGCGAACACTGAAGCTTTCTTT.

The rearrangement links TRBV5-1 to TRBJ2-7, with 12 nucleotides matching TRBD1. This CDR3 contains 14 residues. V lost 4 bases and J lost 4; bases outside the gene matches: 3. Germline CDR1 reads SGHRS; CDR2 reads YFSETQ. CDR3 sequence: CASSPGQGAYEQYF. DNA for the CDR3: TGCGCCAGCAGCCCGGGACAGGGGGCTTACGAGCAGTACTTC.

This clone was seen only a few times. Within the sample, other DNA sequences also encode this same CDR3. The chain has TRBV27 and TRBJ2-7; D perhaps matches TRBD1 (6 bases). Trimming removed 2 bases from V and 4 bases from J, with 6 bases in between. The CDR3 length is 12 residues. Germline V gene lookup returns CDR1 MNHEY and CDR2 SMNVEV (reference sequence). The CDR3 loop reads CASSLQGYEQYF. CDR3 nucleotide sequence: TGTGCCAGCAGTTTACAGGGGTACGAGCAGTACTTC.

This sequence joins TRBV19 and TRBJ2-7, with TRBD1 matching 8 bases. The CDR3 contains 14 residues. CDR1 is LNHDA, CDR2 SQIVND, per germline (reference sequence). V gave up 3 bases and J gave up 2 bases; unmatched junction bases: 3. The CDR3 region has the DNA TGTGCCAGTAGTATTGAGGGACAGGCCTACGAGCAGTACTTC. Translating gives CASSIEGQAYEQYF.

This chain links TRBV9 with TRBJ1-1; D might be TRBD1 (5 bases). This CDR3 has 14 amino acids. Germline V gene lookup returns CDR1 SGDLS and CDR2 YYNGEE. V dropped 0 bases and J dropped 4 bases, with 10 bases sitting between them. CDR3 nucleotide sequence: TGTGCCAGCAGCGTAGGTTCGGGGCGCACTGAAGCTTTCTTT. It is translated as CASSVGSGRTEAFF. Filled out from reference TRBV9 and TRBJ1-1, the complete variable domain reads DSGVTQTPKHLITATGQRVTLRCSPRSGDLSVYWYQQSLDQGLQFLIQYYNGEERAKGNILERFSAQQFPDLHSELNLSSLELGDSALYFCASSVGSGRTEAFFGQGTRLTVV.

This rearrangement joins TRBV4-1 to TRBJ2-2, with 12 bases aligning to TRBD2. Per germline, CDR1 MGHRA and CDR2 YSYEKL. This CDR3 comprises 17 residues. With V trimmed by 0 bases and J by 6 bases, 5 bases remained unmatched. CDR3 in DNA: TGCGCCAGCAGCCAAGATCCCCCTAGCGGGGGGGCCGGGGAGCTGTTTTTT. This codes for CASSQDPPSGGAGELFF.

This clone appeared a few times. The chain couples TRBV4-3 to TRBJ2-7; D gene ambiguous. V was trimmed by 0 bases and J by 0 bases, leaving 3 bases between them. The CDR3 covers 13 residues. Per the germline V gene, CDR1 is LGHNA and CDR2 is YSLEER. Written as DNA, the CDR3 is TGCGCCAGCAGCCAAGACAGCTCCTACGAGCAGTACTTC. As protein: CASSQDSSYEQYF.

Remarks on this clone: A junction boundary mismatches the germline segment, possibly from a read error. The CDR3 here is CASSLRQSYGQYF. CDR3 coding DNA: TGTGCCAGCAGCTTGAGACAGTCCTACGGGCAGTACTTC. The V gene is TRBV5-5, the J gene TRBJ2-7; tentatively, D is TRBD1 (5 bases). This CDR3 has 13 amino acids. Germline V gene sequence: CDR1 SGHKS, CDR2 YYEKEE (reference sequence).

This sequence joins TRBV7-6 and TRBJ1-6; 10 nucleotides line up with TRBD1. V lost 3 bases to trimming and J lost 10 bases; unmatched junction nucleotides: 0. Germline V gene data show CDR1 as SGHVS and CDR2 as FNYEAQ. This CDR3 contains 13 residues. CDR3 coding DNA: TGTGCCAGCAGCTTGACAGGGGGCTCACCCCTCCACTTT. The encoded protein is CASSLTGGSPLHF.

The V and J genes are TRBV29-1 and TRBJ2-2; 7 bases match TRBD1. J lost 2 bases, V lost 6 bases, and 6 bases had no gene match. This CDR3 has 14 residues. Per the germline V gene, CDR1 is SQVTM and CDR2 is ANQGSEA. CDR3 coding DNA: TGCAGCGTCCACGACAGGGCCAACACCGGGGAGCTGTTTTTT. Its protein is CSVHDRANTGELFF.

CDR3 DNA sequence: TGTGCCTGGAGTCACTGGCTAGCGGCCGGGGAGCTGTTTTTT. This codes for CAWSHWLAAGELFF. The chain is built from TRBV30 and TRBJ2-2; 7 nucleotides line up with TRBD2. V lost 2 bases to trimming and J lost 6 bases; unmatched junction nucleotides: 6. The CDR3 extends over 14 amino acids. Germline-derived CDR1 and CDR2 are GTSNPN and SVGIG (reference sequence).

J is TRBJ2-3 and V is TRBV10-2; possible D gene TRBD2, 5 bases. The CDR3 runs 12 residues. The V end was cut by 6 bases, the J end by 2 bases, with 6 bases between. Germline values: CDR1 WSHSY, CDR2 SAAADI. CDR3 amino acids: CASRDFTDTQYF. The CDR3 DNA is TGCGCCAGCAGGGACTTCACAGATACGCAGTATTTT.

The V gene is TRBV19, the J gene TRBJ2-3; D gene uncertain. Trimming shortened V by 4 bases and J by 4 bases, and 9 bases separated the two germline ends. Per the germline V gene, CDR1 is LNHDA and CDR2 is SQIVND (reference sequence). This CDR3 region has 13 residues. The CDR3 DNA follows: TGTGCCAGTAGTAGGCAGTGGGCAGATACGCAGTATTTT. Translating gives CASSRQWADTQYF.

The chain carries TRBV13 and TRBJ2-3, with D tentatively TRBD2 (5 bases). Trimming stripped 2 bases from V and 8 bases from J, with 5 bases between. The germline gives CDR1 PRHDT, CDR2 FYEKMQ (reference sequence). The CDR3 totals 11 residues. CDR3 residues: CASSLLATQYF. As DNA, the CDR3 is TGTGCCAGCAGCTTACTAGCTACGCAGTATTTT.

This rearrangement joins TRBV6-5 to TRBJ2-7; TRBD2 matches at 14 bases. The CDR3 runs to 15 residues. Per germline, CDR1 MNHEY and CDR2 SVGAGI. Trimming cost V 6 bases and J 3 bases; bases outside gene matches: 4. CDR3 DNA: TGTGCCAGCAGGCCCGGGACTAGCGGGAGCTACGAGCAGTACTTC. This gives the protein CASRPGTSGSYEQYF.

The rearrangement links TRBV27 to TRBJ2-1, with D perhaps matching TRBD1 (5 bases). Looked up from germline, CDR1 is MNHEY and CDR2 is SMNVEV (reference sequence). Deletions cut 0 bases from V and 9 bases from J, with 12 bases between. The CDR3 spans 14 residues. The CDR3 DNA reads as TGTGCCAGCAGTTTATCGATTGTCAGGGTTGAGCAGTTCTTC. It is translated as CASSLSIVRVEQFF.

This chain joins TRBV7-8 and TRBJ2-3, with TRBD2 matching 10 bases. The CDR3 is made up of 16 amino acids. V lost 5 bases and J lost 2; bases outside the gene matches: 7. Germline V CDR1 and CDR2: SGHVS, FQNEAQ. In DNA form, the CDR3 reads TGTGCCAGCAGCGCCTCTAGCGGGGGCTTCACAGATACGCAGTATTTT. It encodes CASSASSGGFTDTQYF. Based on the CDR3 plus reference TRBV7-8 and TRBJ2-3, the full variable domain is GAGVSQSPRYKVAKRGQDVALRCDPISGHVSLFWYQQALGQGPEFLTYFQNEAQLDKSGLPSDRFFAERPEGSVSTLKIQRTQQEDSAVYLCASSASSGGFTDTQYFGPGTRLTVL.

This sequence joins TRBV2 and TRBJ2-4; 11 bases align to TRBD2. CDR1 and CDR2 from the germline V gene are SNHLY and FYNNEI. V lost 4 bases to trimming and J lost 1 base; unmatched junction nucleotides: 0. This CDR3 is built from 15 residues. CDR3 sequence (DNA): TGTGCCAGCAGTGCTAGCGGGGGGGCCAAAAACATTCAGTACTTC. It yields the protein CASSASGGAKNIQYF.

The chain couples TRBV6-6 to TRBJ1-5; 8 positions match TRBD1. V lost 0 bases to trimming and J lost 2 bases; unmatched junction nucleotides: 0. Germline CDR1 is MNHNY and CDR2 is SVGAGI (reference sequence). The CDR3 runs to 15 residues. The CDR3 sequence: CASSYSTGGNQPQHF. For the CDR3, the DNA is TGTGCCAGCAGTTACTCGACAGGGGGCAATCAGCCCCAGCATTTT.